Listed below are T cell receptor beta chains from one sample, sequenced in a study of T cells in narcolepsy. The assay was immunoSEQ multiplex PCR, and TCRdb's table has in-frame clones only and misses some. The data show 25,000 to 35,000 clones, with 78% seen just once and around 1.3% held by the top ten. Sequenced material: CD45RA- memory CD4+ T cells from PBMCs. Receptors were obtained from a human donor with narcolepsy. Both conserved end residues are part of each CDR3. The order of the fields is clone size, D gene, CDR3 length, J gene, V gene, CDR3 DNA, CDR3 protein. The D gene is left open where the match is weak. Not all rows give a size; the values are once, few, many and, for expanded clones, a class.

>.|.|14|TRBJ2-3|TRBV5-1
TGCGCCAGCAGGGCGGGACTCAGCACAGATACGCAGTATTTT
CASRAGLSTDTQYF
>.|TRBD2|13|TRBJ2-7|TRBV25-1
TGTGCCAGCAGTCGGCGGGAGTCCTACGAGCAGTACTTC
CASSRRESYEQYF
>.|.|13|TRBJ2-7|TRBV5-6
TGTGCCAGCAGCCGAGTAAGCTCCTACGAGCAGTACTTC
CASSRVSSYEQYF
>.|.|14|TRBJ1-5|TRBV30
TGTGCCTGGAGTCAAGGTACAGGGAAACAGCCCCAGCATTTT
CAWSQGTGKQPQHF
>.|.|11|TRBJ1-1|TRBV6-5
TGTGCCAGCGTTGAGGGTCCTGAAGCTTTCTTT
CASVEGPEAFF
>.|TRBD2|15|TRBJ2-5|TRBV30
TGTGCCTGGAGTCGTGGACTAGCGGTTCAAGAGACCCAGTACTTC
CAWSRGLAVQETQYF
>.|.|14|TRBJ1-1|TRBV6-1
TGTGCCAGCAATGCCCCAGGGATGAACACTGAAGCTTTCTTT
CASNAPGMNTEAFF
>.|TRBD2|19|TRBJ2-1|TRBV7-9
TGTGCCAGCAGCTTATCGAGGAGAGGGGCGACTAGCGGGGACAATGAGCAGTTCTTC
CASSLSRRGATSGDNEQFF
>once|.|11|TRBJ1-4|TRBV29-1
TGCAGCACCGGGACGAATGAAAAACTGTTTTTT
CSTGTNEKLFF
>.|TRBD1|16|TRBJ1-5|TRBV5-5
TGTGCCAGCAGCTCGGGACAGATATATAGCAATCAGCCCCAGCATTTT
CASSSGQIYSNQPQHF
>.|.|16|TRBJ1-2|TRBV9
TGTGCCAGCAGCGTAGCCCCAGACCTGGCTAACTATGGCTACACCTTC
CASSVAPDLANYGYTF
>.|.|14|TRBJ2-3|TRBV25-1
TGTGCCAGCAGTGGCCCGCGACCCACAGATACGCAGTATTTT
CASSGPRPTDTQYF
>.|.|15|TRBJ2-7|TRBV5-6
TGTGCCAGCAGCCCAGTACAGGCTGAATCCTACGAGCAGTACTTC
CASSPVQAESYEQYF
>.|.|18|TRBJ2-2|TRBV7-6
TGTGCCAGCAGCTTAGAAGGGGGGGCGGGAGCAAGCACCGGGGAGCTGTTTTTT
CASSLEGGAGASTGELFF
>.|.|14|TRBJ2-2|TRBV7-9
TGTGCCAGCAGCCCCCGACAGATCCACGGGGAGCTGTTTTTT
CASSPRQIHGELFF
>.|TRBD1|15|TRBJ1-5|TRBV9
TGTGCCAGCAGCGTAGCCGGGACAGATAATCAGCCCCAGCATTTT
CASSVAGTDNQPQHF
>.|TRBD1|15|TRBJ2-7|TRBV9
TGTGCCAGCAGCGTTGGGACAGGGGCCTCCTACGAGCAGTACTTC
CASSVGTGASYEQYF
>few|.|12|TRBJ2-5|TRBV29-1
TGCAGCGTTGAACGGCTAGAAGAGACCCAGTACTTC
CSVERLEETQYF
>.|.|15|TRBJ1-5|TRBV30
TGTGCCTGGAGTGTGGGTCAGGGCGGCCATCAGCCCCAGCATTTT
CAWSVGQGGHQPQHF
>.|.|15|TRBJ2-7|TRBV27
TGTGCCAGCAGGGCCTTCGCCGGCGGGATCTACGAGCAGTACTTC
CASRAFAGGIYEQYF
>.|TRBD1|16|TRBJ1-4|TRBV2
TGTGCCAGCAGCGAGTATACAGGGGCGGCTAATGAAAAACTGTTTTTT
CASSEYTGAANEKLFF
>once|TRBD2|16|TRBJ2-5|TRBV5-1
TGCGCCAGCAGCCGACAGGGACTAGCGGGAGTGGAGACCCAGTACTTC
CASSRQGLAGVETQYF
>.|.|13|TRBJ1-2|TRBV5-4
TGTGCCAGCAGCACCGAGGGGCCCTATGGCTACACCTTC
CASSTEGPYGYTF
>.|TRBD2|15|TRBJ2-3|TRBV7-9
TGTGCCAGCAAAGATCTAGCGGGAGGGACAGATACGCAGTATTTT
CASKDLAGGTDTQYF
>once|.|14|TRBJ2-2|TRBV11-2
TGTGCCAGCAGTAGGGTGTTCGCCGCCGGGGAGCTGTTTTTT
CASSRVFAAGELFF
>.|.|15|TRBJ2-1|TRBV19
TGTGCCAGTAGTATATGGTCGAGGAGATCGAATGAGCAGTTCTTC
CASSIWSRRSNEQFF
>few|.|14|TRBJ2-1|TRBV11-3
TGTGCCAGCAGCTTAGGCAGTTCCTACAATGAGCAGTTCTTC
CASSLGSSYNEQFF
>.|.|14|TRBJ2-7|TRBV14
TGTGCCAGCAGCCAAGAGACCTTCTCCTACGAGCAGTACTTC
CASSQETFSYEQYF
>.|TRBD1|15|TRBJ1-1|TRBV18
TGTGCCAGCTCAACCGGACAGGGGGCAGGAACTGAAGCTTTCTTT
CASSTGQGAGTEAFF
>.|.|15|TRBJ1-2|TRBV2
TGTGCCAGCAGGTATCGCCGGGGCCGTATCTATGGCTACACCTTC
CASRYRRGRIYGYTF
>.|TRBD1|14|TRBJ1-2|TRBV7-9
TGTGCCAGCGGATTTGACAGGGGCGGCTATGGCTACACCTTC
CASGFDRGGYGYTF
>.|TRBD2|20|TRBJ2-3|TRBV15
TGTGCCACCAGCAGAGGCCCCAAGATAGCGGGGGGACTCCCCACAGATACGCAGTATTTT
CATSRGPKIAGGLPTDTQYF
>.|.|15|TRBJ1-6|TRBV11-2
TGTGCCAGCAGCTTAGTCGGGGCGGCTAATTCACCCCTCCACTTT
CASSLVGAANSPLHF
>.|.|17|TRBJ1-4|TRBV7-8
TGTGCCAGCAGTCTAACAGGAGGCTTTGCAACTAATGAAAAACTGTTTTTT
CASSLTGGFATNEKLFF